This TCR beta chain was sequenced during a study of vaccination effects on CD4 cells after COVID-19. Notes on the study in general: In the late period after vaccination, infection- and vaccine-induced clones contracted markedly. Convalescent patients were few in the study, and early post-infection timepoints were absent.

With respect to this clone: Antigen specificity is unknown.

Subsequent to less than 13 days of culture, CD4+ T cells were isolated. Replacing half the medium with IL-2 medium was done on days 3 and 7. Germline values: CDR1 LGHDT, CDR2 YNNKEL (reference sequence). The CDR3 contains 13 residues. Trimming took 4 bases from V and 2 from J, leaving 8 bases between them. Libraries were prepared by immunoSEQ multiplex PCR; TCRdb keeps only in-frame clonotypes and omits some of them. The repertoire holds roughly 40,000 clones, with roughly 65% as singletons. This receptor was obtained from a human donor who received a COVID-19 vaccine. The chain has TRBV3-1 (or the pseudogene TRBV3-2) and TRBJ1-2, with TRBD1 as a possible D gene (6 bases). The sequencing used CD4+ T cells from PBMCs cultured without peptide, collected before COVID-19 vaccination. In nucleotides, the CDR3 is TGTGCCAGCAGCCCCACAGGGAACTATGGCTACACCTTC. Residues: CASSPTGNYGYTF.